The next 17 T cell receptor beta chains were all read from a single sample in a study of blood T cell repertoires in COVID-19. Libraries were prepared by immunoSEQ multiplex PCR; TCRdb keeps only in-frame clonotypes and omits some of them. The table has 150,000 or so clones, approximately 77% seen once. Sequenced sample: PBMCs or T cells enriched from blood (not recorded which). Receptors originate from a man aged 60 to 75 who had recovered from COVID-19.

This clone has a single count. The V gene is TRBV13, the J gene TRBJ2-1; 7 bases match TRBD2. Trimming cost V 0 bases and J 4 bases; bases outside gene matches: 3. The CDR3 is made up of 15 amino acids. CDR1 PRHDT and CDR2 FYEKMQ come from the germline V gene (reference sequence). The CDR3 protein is CASSLGSGKYNEQFF. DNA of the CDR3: TGTGCCAGCAGCTTAGGCAGCGGGAAGTACAATGAGCAGTTCTTC.

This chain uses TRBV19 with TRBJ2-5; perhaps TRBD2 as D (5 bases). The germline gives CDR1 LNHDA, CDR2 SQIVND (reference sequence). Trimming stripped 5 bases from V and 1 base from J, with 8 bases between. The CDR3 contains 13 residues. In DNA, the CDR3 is TGTGCCAGTAGTCGGGATTTCCAAGAGACCCAGTACTTC. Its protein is CASSRDFQETQYF.

The CDR3 nucleotides are TGTGCCAGCAGCTTAGGCGGGGGGATTAATGGCTACACCTTC. As protein: CASSLGGGINGYTF. The gene calls are TRBV7-9 and TRBJ1-2, with D possibly matching TRBD1 (5 bases). Per the germline V gene, CDR1 is SEHNR and CDR2 is FQNEAQ (reference sequence). V dropped 1 base and J dropped 6 bases, with 12 bases sitting between them. This CDR3 comprises 14 residues.

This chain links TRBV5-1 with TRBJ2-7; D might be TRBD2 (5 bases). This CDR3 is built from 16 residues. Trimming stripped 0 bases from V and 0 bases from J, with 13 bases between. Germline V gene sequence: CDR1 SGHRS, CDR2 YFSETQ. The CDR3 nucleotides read TGCGCCAGCAGCTTGGTCGTTCCGGGGAACTCCTACGAGCAGTACTTC. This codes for CASSLVVPGNSYEQYF. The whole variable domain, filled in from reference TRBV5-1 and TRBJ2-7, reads KAGVTQTPRYLIKTRGQQVTLSCSPISGHRSVSWYQQTPGQGLQFLFEYFSETQRNKGNFPGRFSGRQFSNSRSEMNVSTLELGDSALYLCASSLVVPGNSYEQYFGPGTRLTVT.

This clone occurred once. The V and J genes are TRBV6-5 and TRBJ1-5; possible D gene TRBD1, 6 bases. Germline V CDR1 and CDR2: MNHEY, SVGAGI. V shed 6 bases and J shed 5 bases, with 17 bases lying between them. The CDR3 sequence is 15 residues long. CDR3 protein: CASRRGTIVDQPQHF. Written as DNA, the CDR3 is TGTGCCAGCAGGAGGGGGACAATCGTGGATCAGCCCCAGCATTTT.

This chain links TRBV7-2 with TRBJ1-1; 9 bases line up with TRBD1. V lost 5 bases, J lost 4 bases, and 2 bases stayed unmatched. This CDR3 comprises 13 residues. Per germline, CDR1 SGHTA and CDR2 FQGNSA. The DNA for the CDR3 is TGTGCCAGCAGCCGGGACAGGGCCACTGAAGCTTTCTTT. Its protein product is CASSRDRATEAFF.

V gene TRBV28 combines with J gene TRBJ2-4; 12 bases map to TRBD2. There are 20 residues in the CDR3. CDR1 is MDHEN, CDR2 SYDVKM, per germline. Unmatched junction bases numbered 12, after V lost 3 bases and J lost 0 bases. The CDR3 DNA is TGTGCCAGCAGTTTTAAACTAGCGGGAGGTTCCCTTCTAGCCAAAAACATTCAGTACTTC. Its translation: CASSFKLAGGSLLAKNIQYF.

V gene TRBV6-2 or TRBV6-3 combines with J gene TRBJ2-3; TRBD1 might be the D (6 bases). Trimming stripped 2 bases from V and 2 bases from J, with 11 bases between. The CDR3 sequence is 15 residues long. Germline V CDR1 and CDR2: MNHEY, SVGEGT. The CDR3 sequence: CASSYGDTDTDTQYF. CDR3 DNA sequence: TGTGCCAGCAGTTACGGGGACACGGACACAGATACGCAGTATTTT.

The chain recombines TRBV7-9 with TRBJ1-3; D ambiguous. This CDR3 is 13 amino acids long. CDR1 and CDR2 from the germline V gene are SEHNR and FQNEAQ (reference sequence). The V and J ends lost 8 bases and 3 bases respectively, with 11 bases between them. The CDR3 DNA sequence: TGTGCCAGCTCCGTTGGGAGTGGAAACACCATATATTTT. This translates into CASSVGSGNTIYF.

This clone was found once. As DNA, the CDR3 is TGTGCCAGCAATTCTCGGACAGAAAACAATGAGCAGTTCTTC. This translates into CASNSRTENNEQFF. The chain couples TRBV28 to TRBJ2-1, with D perhaps TRBD1 (6 bases). V was trimmed by 7 bases and J by 5 bases, leaving 15 bases between them. Germline CDR1 is MDHEN and CDR2 is SYDVKM. The CDR3 is 14 residues long.

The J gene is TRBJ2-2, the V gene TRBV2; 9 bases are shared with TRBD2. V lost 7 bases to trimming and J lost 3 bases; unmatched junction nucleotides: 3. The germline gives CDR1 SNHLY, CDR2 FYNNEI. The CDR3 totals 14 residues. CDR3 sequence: CASMREGHTGELFF. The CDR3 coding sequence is TGTGCCAGCATGCGGGAGGGCCACACCGGGGAGCTGTTTTTT.

The CDR3 nucleotides are TGCGCCAGCAGCTTGGCGGGTGTCGGGGGGGCCCAAGAGACCCAGTACTTC. It codes for CASSLAGVGGAQETQYF. The V call is TRBV5-1, the J call TRBJ2-5; 8 nucleotides agree with TRBD2. This CDR3 has 17 amino acids. Trimming removed 0 bases from V and 1 base from J; junction bases left unmatched: 8. CDR1 is SGHRS and CDR2 is YFSETQ in the germline V gene.

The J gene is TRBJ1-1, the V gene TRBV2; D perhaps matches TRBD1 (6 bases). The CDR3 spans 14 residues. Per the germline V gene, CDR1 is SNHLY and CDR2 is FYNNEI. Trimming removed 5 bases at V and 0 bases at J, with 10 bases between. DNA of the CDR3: TGTGCCAGCAGTCGACAGGAGTTGAACACTGAAGCTTTCTTT. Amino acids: CASSRQELNTEAFF. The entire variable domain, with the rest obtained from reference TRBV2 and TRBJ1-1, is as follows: EPEVTQTPSHQVTQMGQEVILRCVPISNHLYFYWYRQILGQKVEFLVSFYNNEISEKSEIFDDQFSVERPDGSNFTLKIRSTKLEDSAMYFCASSRQELNTEAFFGQGTRLTVV.

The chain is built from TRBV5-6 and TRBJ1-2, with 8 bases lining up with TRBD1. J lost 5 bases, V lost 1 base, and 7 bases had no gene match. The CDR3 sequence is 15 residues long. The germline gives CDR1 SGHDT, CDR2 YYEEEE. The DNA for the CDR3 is TGTGCCAGCAGCTTGCTGACAGGGGTTGGGTATGGCTACACCTTC. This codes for CASSLLTGVGYGYTF.

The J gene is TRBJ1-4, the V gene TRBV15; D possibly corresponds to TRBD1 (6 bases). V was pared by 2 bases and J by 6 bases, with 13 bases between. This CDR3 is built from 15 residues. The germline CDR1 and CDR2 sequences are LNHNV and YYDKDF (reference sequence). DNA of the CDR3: TGTGCCACCAGCAGATCGCAGGGGATGGATGAAAAACTGTTTTTT. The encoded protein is CATSRSQGMDEKLFF.

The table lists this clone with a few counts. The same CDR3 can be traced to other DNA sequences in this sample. CDR3 bases: TGTGCCAGCAGCCTAACCCCCGGGCCCCAGCATTTT. This sequence encodes CASSLTPGPQHF. This chain links TRBV7-2 with TRBJ1-5; D is ambiguous. Germline CDR1 SGHTA, CDR2 FQGNSA. CDR3 length: 12 residues. Trimming pared 5 bases from V and 9 bases from J, leaving 11 bases between.

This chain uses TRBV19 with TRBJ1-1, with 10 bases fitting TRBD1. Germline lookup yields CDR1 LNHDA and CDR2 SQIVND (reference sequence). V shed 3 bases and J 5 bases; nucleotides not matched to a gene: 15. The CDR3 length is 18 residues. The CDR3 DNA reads TGTGCCAGTAGTATCCAGGGACAGGGGCGTTTAATGAGGACTGAAGCTTTCTTT. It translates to CASSIQGQGRLMRTEAFF. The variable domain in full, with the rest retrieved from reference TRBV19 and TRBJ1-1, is DGGITQSPKYLFRKEGQNVTLSCEQNLNHDAMYWYRQDPGQGLRLIYYSQIVNDFQKGDIAEGYSVSREKKESFPLTVTSAQKNPTAFYLCASSIQGQGRLMRTEAFFGQGTRLTVV.